These 15 T cell receptor beta chains originate from one sample sequenced in a study of metastatic and nonmetastatic thyroid tumors. All patients were treatment-naive before thyroid surgery. TCRdb re-called the PCR reads with MiXCR. The table records 20,000 to 25,000 clones, around 9.9% of them present only once. The sample comprised blood. The receptors shown here come from a female donor with papillary thyroid cancer or a benign thyroid nodule (not recorded which). Some clones in this sample may be carry-over from other donors' samples.

This clone was counted a few times. The chain combines TRBV6-1 with TRBJ1-1, with D hard to call. The CDR3 is 14 residues long. Per the germline V gene, CDR1 is MNHNS and CDR2 is SASEGT. Trimming shortened V by 5 bases and J by 8 bases, and 18 bases separated the two germline ends. The CDR3 nucleotides read TGTGCCAGCAGTACCGGGCCACGAGAAGGAGAAGCTTTCTTT. It specifies CASSTGPREGEAFF.

Many counts were recorded for this clone. The chain uses TRBV11-2 and TRBJ2-2; 9 nucleotides align to TRBD1. V was pared by 6 bases and J by 6 bases, with 8 bases of the junction left unmatched. Per germline, CDR1 SGHAT and CDR2 FQNNGV. This CDR3 has 15 residues. CDR3 protein: CASRIGQGRAGELFF. The CDR3 nucleotides are TGTGCCAGCAGGATCGGACAGGGGAGGGCCGGGGAGCTGTTTTTT.

This clone came up many times. This chain joins TRBV19 and TRBJ1-5, with D uncertain. The V end lost 3 bases, the J end lost 9 bases, and 6 bases lay between the germline ends. The CDR3 is 11 amino acids. Germline-derived CDR1 and CDR2 are LNHDA and SQIVND (reference sequence). The chain's CDR3 is CASSISGPQHF. CDR3 coding DNA: TGTGCCAGTAGTATTAGTGGGCCCCAGCATTTT. The full variable domain, with the rest looked up from reference TRBV19 and TRBJ1-5, is DGGITQSPKYLFRKEGQNVTLSCEQNLNHDAMYWYRQDPGQGLRLIYYSQIVNDFQKGDIAEGYSVSREKKESFPLTVTSAQKNPTAFYLCASSISGPQHFGDGTRLSIL.

This clone was observed a single time. This sequence joins TRBV7-1 and TRBJ2-1, with 10 bases fitting TRBD1. TRBV7-1 counts as an open reading frame of uncertain function. Trimming cost V 3 bases and J 1 base; bases outside gene matches: 12. The CDR3 loop spans 19 amino acids. The CDR3 loop is CASSSTGGLAVVSYNEQFF. The CDR3 DNA sequence: TGTGCCAGCAGCTCGACAGGGGGCTTAGCGGTAGTTTCCTACAATGAGCAGTTCTTC.

In its sample, this clone was seen many times. At one end the junction does not follow the germline gene, possibly because of a read error. Other DNA sequences in the same sample also yield this CDR3. The chain links TRBV20-1 to TRBJ1-2, with 8 positions matching TRBD1. Germline values: CDR1 DFQATT, CDR2 SNEGSKA (reference sequence). The CDR3 totals 13 residues. The DNA of the CDR3 is TGCAGTGCTGGAGAGGACAGGGTTGGCGGCTACACCTTC. Translating it yields CSAGEDRVGGYTF.

In its sample, this clone was seen many times. V usage is TRBV5-5 and J usage is TRBJ2-7; TRBD1 matches 7 bases. Germline assignment: CDR1 SGHKS and CDR2 YYEKEE (reference sequence). The CDR3 loop spans 15 amino acids. The J segment lost 2 bases and the V segment lost 5 bases, leaving 10 bases of the junction unmatched. The CDR3 reads CASRLNRGEAYEQYF. The CDR3 bases are TGTGCCAGCAGACTCAACAGGGGCGAAGCCTACGAGCAGTACTTC.

About this clone: Its ends do not fully match the called genes, so a read error is possible. The gene calls are TRBV6-2 or TRBV6-3 and TRBJ2-2, with D unresolved. The length of the CDR3 is 14 residues. The germline gives CDR1 MNHEY, CDR2 SVGEGT. The CDR3 nucleotides are TGTGCCAGCAGTTACGCCCCGAATACCGGGGAGCTGTTTTTT. This encodes CASSYAPNTGELFF.

As concerns this clone: Compared with germline, one end of the junction differs, possibly owing to a read error. V is TRBV27 and J is TRBJ2-2; D is unresolved. The CDR3 loop spans 14 amino acids. The germline gives CDR1 MNHEY, CDR2 SMNVEV (reference sequence). The CDR3 here is CASSPLRYTVELFF. For the CDR3, the DNA is TGTGCCAGCAGTCCGCTACGGTATACCGTGGAGCTGTTTTTT.

This clone was seen at least ten times. This chain uses TRBV28 with TRBJ2-6; TRBD2 is a possible D gene (7 bases). This CDR3 is 16 amino acids long. The germline V gene has CDR1 MDHEN and CDR2 SYDVKM. V dropped 7 bases and J dropped 0 bases, with 13 bases sitting between them. This CDR3 reads CASKGGAPSGANVLTF. In DNA form, the CDR3 reads TGTGCCAGCAAAGGGGGGGCTCCCTCTGGGGCCAACGTCCTGACTTTC.

This clone was observed many times. CDR3 DNA sequence: TGTGCCAGTAGTATACGAGGGGGCTTTAGCAATCAGCCCCAGCATTTT. It specifies CASSIRGGFSNQPQHF. V usage is TRBV19 and J usage is TRBJ1-5; 7 bases map to TRBD1. The germline V gene encodes CDR1 LNHDA and CDR2 SQIVND (reference sequence). After removal of 2 bases from V and 0 bases from J, the junction contained 4 bases not matched to a gene. This CDR3 region has 16 residues.

At least ten counts were recorded for this clone. This chain connects TRBV4-1 to TRBJ2-2; 7 positions match TRBD1. The germline V gene has CDR1 MGHRA and CDR2 YSYEKL. V lost 1 base and J lost 5; bases outside the gene matches: 4. The CDR3 spans 15 residues. The CDR3 loop reads CASSQGQGPTGELFF. Here the CDR3 DNA reads TGCGCCAGCAGCCAAGGACAGGGTCCAACCGGGGAGCTGTTTTTT.

By frequency in the sample, this clone is medium-sized. The chain carries TRBV28 and TRBJ1-6; D is unresolved. The CDR3 extends over 14 amino acids. V shed 2 bases and J shed 8 bases, with 10 bases lying between them. Germline-derived CDR1 and CDR2 are MDHEN and SYDVKM. The CDR3 spells CASSLLAGHSPLHF. The CDR3 bases are TGTGCCAGCAGTTTACTCGCCGGCCATTCACCCCTCCACTTT.

This clone was counted a few times. This rearrangement joins TRBV19 to TRBJ1-5, with D unclear. The germline V and J ends were trimmed by 7 bases and 0 bases, with 13 bases remaining between them. The CDR3 has 15 residues. From germline, CDR1 is LNHDA and CDR2 SQIVND (reference sequence). Written as DNA, the CDR3 is TGTGCCAGTAATTACCCAGAATATAGCAATCAGCCCCAGCATTTT. Protein product: CASNYPEYSNQPQHF.

This clone has a count of ten or more. The CDR3 sequence: CATYRTGNEKLFF. The CDR3 nucleotides read TGTGCCACCTATAGGACGGGTAATGAAAAACTGTTTTTT. V gene TRBV2 combines with J gene TRBJ1-4; D gene uncertain. The CDR3 runs to 13 residues. Germline V lookup: CDR1 SNHLY, CDR2 FYNNEI. The V and J ends lost 10 bases and 4 bases respectively, with 13 bases between them.

Notes on this clone: With a much larger clone just one base away, this may be a read error. This chain joins TRBV30 and TRBJ2-2; unclear D gene. The V gene's germline CDR1 is GTSNPN and CDR2 SVGIG (reference sequence). The V end was cut by 3 bases, the J end by 6 bases, with 17 bases between. The CDR3 is 15 amino acids. CDR3 sequence (DNA): TGTGCCTGGAGCGCCGGGTGCGTTTTCCCCGGGGAGCTGTTTTTT. It is translated as CAWSAGCVFPGELFF.